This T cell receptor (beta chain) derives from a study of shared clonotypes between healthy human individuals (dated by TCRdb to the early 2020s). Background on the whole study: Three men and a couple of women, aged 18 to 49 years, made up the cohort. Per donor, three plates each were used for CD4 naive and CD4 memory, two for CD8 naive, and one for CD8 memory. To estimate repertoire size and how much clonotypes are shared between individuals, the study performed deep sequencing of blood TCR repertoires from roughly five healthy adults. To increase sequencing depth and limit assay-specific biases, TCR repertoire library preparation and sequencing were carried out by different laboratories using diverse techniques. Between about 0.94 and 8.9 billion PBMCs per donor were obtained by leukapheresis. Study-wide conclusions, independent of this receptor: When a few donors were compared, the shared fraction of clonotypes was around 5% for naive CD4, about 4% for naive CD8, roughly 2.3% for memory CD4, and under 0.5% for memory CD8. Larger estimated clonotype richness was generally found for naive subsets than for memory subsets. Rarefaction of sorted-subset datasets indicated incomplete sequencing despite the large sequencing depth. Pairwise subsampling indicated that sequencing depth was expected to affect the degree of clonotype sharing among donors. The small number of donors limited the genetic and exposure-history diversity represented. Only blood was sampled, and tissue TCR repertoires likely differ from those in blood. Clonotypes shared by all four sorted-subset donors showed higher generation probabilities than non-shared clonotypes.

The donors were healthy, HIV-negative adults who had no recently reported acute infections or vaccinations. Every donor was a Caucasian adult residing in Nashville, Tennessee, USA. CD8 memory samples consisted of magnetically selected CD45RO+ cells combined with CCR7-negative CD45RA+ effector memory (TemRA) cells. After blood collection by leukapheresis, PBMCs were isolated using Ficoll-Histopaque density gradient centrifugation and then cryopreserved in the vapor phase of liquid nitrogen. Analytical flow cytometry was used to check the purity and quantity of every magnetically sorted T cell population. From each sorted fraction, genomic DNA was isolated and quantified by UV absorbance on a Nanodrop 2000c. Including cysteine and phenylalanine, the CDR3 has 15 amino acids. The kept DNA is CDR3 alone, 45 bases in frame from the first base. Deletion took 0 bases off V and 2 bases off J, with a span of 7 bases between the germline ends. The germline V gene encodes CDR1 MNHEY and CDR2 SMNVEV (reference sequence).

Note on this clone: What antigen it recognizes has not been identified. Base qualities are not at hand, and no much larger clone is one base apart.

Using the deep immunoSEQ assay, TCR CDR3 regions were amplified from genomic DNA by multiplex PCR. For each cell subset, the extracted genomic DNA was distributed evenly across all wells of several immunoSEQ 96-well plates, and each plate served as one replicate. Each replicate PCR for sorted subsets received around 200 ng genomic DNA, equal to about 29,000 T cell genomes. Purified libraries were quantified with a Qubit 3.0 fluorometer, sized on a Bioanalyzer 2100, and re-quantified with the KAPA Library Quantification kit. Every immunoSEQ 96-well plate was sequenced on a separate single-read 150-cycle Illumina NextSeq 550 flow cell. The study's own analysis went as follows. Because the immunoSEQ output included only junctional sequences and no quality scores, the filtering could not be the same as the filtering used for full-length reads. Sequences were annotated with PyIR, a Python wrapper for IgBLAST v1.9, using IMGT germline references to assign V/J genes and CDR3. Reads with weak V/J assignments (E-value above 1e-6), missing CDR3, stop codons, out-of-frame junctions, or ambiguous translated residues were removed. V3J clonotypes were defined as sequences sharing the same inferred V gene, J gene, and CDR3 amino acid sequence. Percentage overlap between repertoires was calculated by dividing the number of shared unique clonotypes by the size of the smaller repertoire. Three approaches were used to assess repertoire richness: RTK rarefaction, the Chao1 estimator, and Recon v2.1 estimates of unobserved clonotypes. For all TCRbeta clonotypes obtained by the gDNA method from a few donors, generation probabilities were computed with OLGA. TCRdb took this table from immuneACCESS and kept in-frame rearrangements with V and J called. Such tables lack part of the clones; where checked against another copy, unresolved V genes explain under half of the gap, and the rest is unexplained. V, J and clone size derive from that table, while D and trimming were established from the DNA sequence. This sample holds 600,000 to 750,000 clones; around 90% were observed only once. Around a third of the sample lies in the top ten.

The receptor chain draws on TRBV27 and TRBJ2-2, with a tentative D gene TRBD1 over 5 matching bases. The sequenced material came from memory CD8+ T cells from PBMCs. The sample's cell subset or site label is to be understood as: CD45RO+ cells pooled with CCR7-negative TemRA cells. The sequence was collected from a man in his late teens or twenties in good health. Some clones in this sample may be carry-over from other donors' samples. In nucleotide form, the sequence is TGTGCCAGCAGTTTATCTAGGGGAAACACCGGGGAGCTGTTTTTT. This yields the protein CASSLSRGNTGELFF.